The clone carrying this T cell receptor beta chain was detected only a few times. As yet, its antigen is unknown. The record originates from a study of early T cells in non-severe SARS-CoV-2 infection. Study details: Chains from this unsorted whole-blood bulk RNA could not be paired.

The ends lost 6 bases at V and 4 bases at J; junction bases unmatched: 7. CDR3 length: 13 residues. Germline assignment: CDR1 DFQATT and CDR2 SNEGSKA (reference sequence). Each single cDNA molecule received a unique molecular identifier. From the 5' RACE reads, TCRdb called clonotypes with MiXCR, one entry per CDR3 protein. The sample has 65,000 to 95,000 distinct CDR3 sequences, about 14% seen once. General observations from the study: Matching against VDJdb likely underestimated virus-specific expansions, favoring anti-spike CD8.

J is TRBJ2-5 and V is TRBV20-1, with TRBD2 identical over 8 bases. The origin of this receptor is an adult who was a healthcare worker with PCR-confirmed SARS-CoV-2 infection or an uninfected control (not recorded which). Sequencing was done on a sample of whole blood. The CDR3 bases are TGCAGTGCCAGAAGCGGGGGCCTAGAGACCCAGTACTTC. Its translation is CSARSGGLETQYF.